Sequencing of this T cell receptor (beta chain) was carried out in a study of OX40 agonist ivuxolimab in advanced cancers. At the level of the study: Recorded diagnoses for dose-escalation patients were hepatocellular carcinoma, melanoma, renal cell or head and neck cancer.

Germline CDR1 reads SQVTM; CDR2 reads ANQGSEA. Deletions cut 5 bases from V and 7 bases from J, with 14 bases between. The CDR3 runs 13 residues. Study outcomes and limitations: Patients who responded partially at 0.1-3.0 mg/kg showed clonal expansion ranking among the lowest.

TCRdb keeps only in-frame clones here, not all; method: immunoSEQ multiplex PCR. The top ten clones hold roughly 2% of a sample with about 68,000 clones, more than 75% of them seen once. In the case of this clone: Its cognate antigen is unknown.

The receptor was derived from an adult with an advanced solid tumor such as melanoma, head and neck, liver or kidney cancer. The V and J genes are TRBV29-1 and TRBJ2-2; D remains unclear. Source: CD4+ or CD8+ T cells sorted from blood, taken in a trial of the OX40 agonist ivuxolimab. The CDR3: CSVRPSSDGELFF. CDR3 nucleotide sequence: TGCAGCGTTCGACCGTCTAGTGACGGGGAGCTGTTTTTT.